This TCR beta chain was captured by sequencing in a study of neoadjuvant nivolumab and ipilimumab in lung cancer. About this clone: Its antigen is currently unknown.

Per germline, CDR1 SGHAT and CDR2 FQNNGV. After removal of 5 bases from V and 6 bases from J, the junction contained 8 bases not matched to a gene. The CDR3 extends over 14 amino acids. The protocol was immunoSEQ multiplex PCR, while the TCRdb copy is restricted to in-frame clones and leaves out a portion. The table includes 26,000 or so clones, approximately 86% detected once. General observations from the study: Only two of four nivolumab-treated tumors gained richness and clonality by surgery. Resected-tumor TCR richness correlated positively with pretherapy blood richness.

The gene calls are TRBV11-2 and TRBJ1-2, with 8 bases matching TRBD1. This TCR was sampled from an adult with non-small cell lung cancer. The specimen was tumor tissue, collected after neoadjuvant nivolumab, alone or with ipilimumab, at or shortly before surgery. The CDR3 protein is CASSPWTGSDGYTF. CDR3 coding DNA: TGTGCCAGCAGCCCCTGGACAGGGTCGGATGGCTACACCTTC. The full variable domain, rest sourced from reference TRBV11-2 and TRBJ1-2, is EAGVAQSPRYKIIEKRQSVAFWCNPISGHATLYWYQQILGQGPKLLIQFQNNGVVDDSQLPKDRFSAERLKGVDSTLKIQPAKLEDSAVYLCASSPWTGSDGYTFGSGTRLTVV.